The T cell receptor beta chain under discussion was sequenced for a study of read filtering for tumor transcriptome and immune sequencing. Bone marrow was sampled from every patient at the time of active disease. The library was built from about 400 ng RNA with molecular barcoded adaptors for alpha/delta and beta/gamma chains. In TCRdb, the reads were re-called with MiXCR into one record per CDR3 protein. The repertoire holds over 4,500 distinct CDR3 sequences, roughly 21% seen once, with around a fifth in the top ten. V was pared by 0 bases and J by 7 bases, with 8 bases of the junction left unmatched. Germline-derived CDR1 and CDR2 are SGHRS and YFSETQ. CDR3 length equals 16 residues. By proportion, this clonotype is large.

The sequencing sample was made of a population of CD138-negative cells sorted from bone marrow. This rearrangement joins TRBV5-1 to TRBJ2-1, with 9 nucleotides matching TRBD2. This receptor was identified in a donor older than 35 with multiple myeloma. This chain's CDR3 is CASSLAASGMGNEQFF. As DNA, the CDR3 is TGCGCCAGCAGCTTGGCTGCTAGCGGGATGGGAAATGAGCAGTTCTTC.